The rows below give T cell receptor beta chains drawn from one sample of a study of shared clonotypes between healthy human individuals. Sequencing was performed with immunoSEQ multiplex PCR; in TCRdb, only in-frame clones are kept and a portion is missing. The sample includes about 1 million clones, under 80% of them seen just once. Specimen: memory CD4+ T cells sorted from blood. The receptors were sampled from a man aged 18-30 years in good health. Both conserved end residues are part of each CDR3. D genes are given only for firm matches. Only part of the rows carry a size: once, few, many, or a class if the clone is expanded.

d_gene	v_gene	abundance	j_gene	CDR3nt	CDR3aa
-	TRBV27	-	TRBJ2-6	TGTGCCAGCAGTTTAACGGGAAAGAGCTCTGGGGCCAACGTCCTGACTTTC	CASSLTGKSSGANVLTF
-	TRBV19	-	TRBJ1-3	TGTGCCAGTAGTATAGATGACAGCGGAAACACCATATATTTT	CASSIDDSGNTIYF
-	TRBV30	-	TRBJ2-7	TGTGCCTGGAGTAGGTCGGGCTACGAGCAGTACTTC	CAWSRSGYEQYF
TRBD1	TRBV5-1	few	TRBJ2-7	TGCGCCAGCAGCATCGACAGGGGGTATTACGAGCAGTACTTC	CASSIDRGYYEQYF
TRBD1	TRBV2	many	TRBJ1-2	TGTGCCAGCAGAGTGGGGGACAGGTCCGGCTATGGCTACACCTTC	CASRVGDRSGYGYTF
-	TRBV5-1	-	TRBJ2-2	TGCGCCAGCAGCTTGGAGGGGACGAACACCGGGGAGCTGTTTTTT	CASSLEGTNTGELFF
-	TRBV5-4	-	TRBJ2-3	TGTGCCAGCAGCTTGGCCTTTAGCGACACAGATACGCAGTATTTT	CASSLAFSDTDTQYF
-	TRBV20-1	-	TRBJ2-7	TGCAGTGCCTTGGCTTTCCCCGAGCAGTACTTC	CSALAFPEQYF
-	TRBV18	-	TRBJ1-1	TGTGCCAGCTCACCCCCGGCAGGCTTGAACACTGAAGCTTTCTTT	CASSPPAGLNTEAFF
TRBD2	TRBV10-3	-	TRBJ2-1	TGTGCCACCCTTTTTTCGCGGGAGAATGAGCAGTTCTTC	CATLFSRENEQFF
-	TRBV30	-	TRBJ2-5	TGTGCCTGGAGTGCTAGGGAGACCCAGTACTTC	CAWSARETQYF
-	TRBV5-1	-	TRBJ2-5	TGCGCCAGCAGCTTGGCCAACGGGGCCGAGACCCAGTACTTC	CASSLANGAETQYF
TRBD1	TRBV7-6	-	TRBJ2-7	TGTGCCAGCAGCCAAGGTTCCGGGACAGGGGCCTACGAGCAGTACTTC	CASSQGSGTGAYEQYF
-	TRBV7-9	few	TRBJ1-4	TGTGCCAGCAGTCAGGGCGACCCAACTAATGAAAAACTGTTTTTT	CASSQGDPTNEKLFF
-	TRBV9	-	TRBJ2-7	TGTGCCAGCAGCGTAGAGGGGATCCCCTACGAGCAGTACTTC	CASSVEGIPYEQYF
-	TRBV5-1	-	TRBJ2-5	TGCGCCAGCAGCTTAGGTCAAGGGTTGGAGACCCAGTACTTC	CASSLGQGLETQYF
-	TRBV4-1	once	TRBJ1-2	TGCGCCAGCAGCCAAGATCGGGGGATGCAGTCTAACTATGGCTACACCTTC	CASSQDRGMQSNYGYTF
TRBD1	TRBV6-6	few	TRBJ2-5	TGTGCCAGCAGGCGGGGACAGGGGAAAGAGACCCAGTACTTC	CASRRGQGKETQYF
TRBD2	TRBV7-2	-	TRBJ2-5	TGTGCCAGCAGCTTAGCTACAGCGGGAGGGAAGGAGACCCAGTACTTC	CASSLATAGGKETQYF
TRBD2	TRBV5-1	-	TRBJ2-3	TGCGCCAGCAGCTTGGCCGGGACTAGTCCAGATACGCAGTATTTT	CASSLAGTSPDTQYF
-	TRBV4-1	-	TRBJ1-6	TGCGCCAGCAGCCAAGATAGGTCCCGAGGGAGGGTGGGGAATAATTCACCCCTCCACTTT	CASSQDRSRGRVGNNSPLHF
-	TRBV5-8	-	TRBJ1-2	TGTGCCAGCAGCTTGAGGTTCGGCGGCTACACCTTC	CASSLRFGGYTF
-	TRBV6-5	few	TRBJ1-1	TGTGCCAGCAGTTACTCAGGGATACAGGACACTGAAGCTTTCTTT	CASSYSGIQDTEAFF
-	TRBV10-3	-	TRBJ2-7	TGTGCCATCAGTCCGGGGGCAGGTAATACCTACGAGCAGTACTTC	CAISPGAGNTYEQYF
TRBD1	TRBV5-4	-	TRBJ2-2	TGTGCCAGCAGCCCGGGACAGGGGGCCCCCACCGGGGAGCTGTTTTTT	CASSPGQGAPTGELFF
-	TRBV27	few	TRBJ2-7	TGTGCCAGCAGCCCAACAGGGAGCTCCTACGAGCAGTACTTC	CASSPTGSSYEQYF
-	TRBV7-9	-	TRBJ1-2	TGTGCCAGCAGCTTAGGAGGCGGGGCCTCGAACTATGGCTACACCTTC	CASSLGGGASNYGYTF
TRBD2	TRBV7-2	few	TRBJ2-1	TGTGCCAGCAGCTCCTTATGGGGGAGGGCCACCTACAATGAGCAGTTCTTC	CASSSLWGRATYNEQFF
TRBD1	TRBV11-2	-	TRBJ2-7	TGTGCCAGCAGCTTTAAAGGGACAGCCTACGAGCAGTACTTC	CASSFKGTAYEQYF
-	TRBV7-6	-	TRBJ2-3	TGTGCCAGCAGCTGGTCCAGCACAGATACGCAGTATTTT	CASSWSSTDTQYF
TRBD1	TRBV5-4	-	TRBJ2-5	TGTGCCAGCAGCTTGGCAGGGACAGGGGTGCGAGAGACCCAGTACTTC	CASSLAGTGVRETQYF
-	TRBV7-2	-	TRBJ2-7	TGTGCCAGCAGCCTTAGTAGCAAGTACGAGCAGTACTTC	CASSLSSKYEQYF
-	TRBV6-6	-	TRBJ2-7	TGTGCCAGCAGTTACGTTACGGACGAGCAGTACTTC	CASSYVTDEQYF
-	TRBV9	-	TRBJ1-2	TGTGCCAGCAGAGATCCCAGGGCCTCGAACTATGGCTACACCTTC	CASRDPRASNYGYTF
-	TRBV2	-	TRBJ1-5	TGTGCCAGCAGTGAAGGAAGCGGTCAGCCCCAGCATTTT	CASSEGSGQPQHF
-	TRBV6-1	-	TRBJ1-2	TGTGCCAGCAGTGATAGGTTGACAGGCTATGGCTACACCTTC	CASSDRLTGYGYTF
TRBD2	TRBV5-1	-	TRBJ2-1	TGCGCCAGCAGCTTAGGGACGGGGGGCAATGAGCAGTTCTTC	CASSLGTGGNEQFF
-	TRBV6-5	-	TRBJ1-6	TGTGCCAGCAGGGAGCGGGGGTTTAAAGGATCACCCCTCCACTTT	CASRERGFKGSPLHF
-	TRBV6-6	-	TRBJ1-3	TGTGCCATTCTAGTGGGGAACACCATATATTTT	CAILVGNTIYF
-	TRBV4-2	-	TRBJ2-3	TGTGCCAGCAGCCAAGGGGGCGGACTTACCTCTAGCACAGATACGCAGTATTTT	CASSQGGGLTSSTDTQYF
TRBD1	TRBV6-1	-	TRBJ2-7	TGTGCCAGCAGTGTTGGGGACAGGGGGAGGTACGAGCAGTACTTC	CASSVGDRGRYEQYF
-	TRBV18	-	TRBJ2-7	TGTGCCAGCTCACCGACACTAGGCGGTAGCTACGAGCAGTACTTC	CASSPTLGGSYEQYF
TRBD2	TRBV4-3	-	TRBJ2-2	TGCGCCAGCAGCCAAGTTCTAGCGGGAGAGCGCACCGGGGAGCTGTTTTTT	CASSQVLAGERTGELFF
-	TRBV6-1	-	TRBJ1-6	TGTGCCAGCAGGGCTGGGGATAAGCCCCTCCACTTT	CASRAGDKPLHF
TRBD1	TRBV10-2	-	TRBJ1-6	TGCGCCAGCAGTGAACAGGGGGCGAATTCACCCCTCCACTTT	CASSEQGANSPLHF
-	TRBV10-3	-	TRBJ2-3	TGTGCCATCAGTGAGTTACAGGGCCGCACAGATACGCAGTATTTT	CAISELQGRTDTQYF
-	TRBV10-3	-	TRBJ1-2	TGTGCCATCAGTGGTCGGGGGGCGAGTGGCTATGGCTACACCTTC	CAISGRGASGYGYTF